Included here is one TCR beta chain sequence, with context. Its antigen remains unidentified. Sample-barcoded 5' priming and a J-beta primer mix drove a second PCR of about 6 to 11 cycles. Tags on each cDNA molecule came from a template-switch adaptor with 12 random nucleotides. Each CDR3 protein is one row after TCRdb ran MiXCR on the 5' RACE reads. Of roughly 730,000 distinct CDR3 sequences listed, about 56% were seen once; the top ten hold 20% to 30%. The data were taken from a study of blood T cells in healthy people across ages. Study overall: Per two T cells, template switching captured roughly one barcoded beta molecule. Study-wide points: CMV infection status of these donors was not known.

This CDR3 region has 14 residues. CDR1 and CDR2 from the germline V gene are SEHNR and FQNEAQ (reference sequence). Trimming cost V 5 bases and J 2 bases, with 12 bases left between them. The rearrangement joins TRBV7-9 to TRBJ2-5, with D perhaps matching TRBD1 (5 bases). Sequencing input: blood. The receptor was derived from a middle-aged man in good health. The CDR3 spells CASSVPSGQETQYF. The CDR3 bases are TGTGCCAGCAGCGTACCCTCAGGGCAAGAGACCCAGTACTTC.